Listed below are T cell receptor beta chains from one sample, sequenced in a study of cytomegalovirus exposure and HLA in healthy donors. Profiling relied on immunoSEQ multiplex PCR, and the TCRdb table lists in-frame clones only, not all of them. The sample carries over 100,000 clones, about three fifths recorded once. The sequencing input was PBMCs. These receptors all come from a man in his forties in good health and CMV-seropositive. Both conserved end residues are part of each CDR3. D genes are given only for firm matches. Size is omitted from some rows. Given values are once, few, many or a class for expanded clones.

>15|TRBJ2-7|TRBV28|.|TRBD2
CASSLSAGVVYEQYF
TGTGCCAGCAGTTTATCGGCGGGAGTGGTATACGAGCAGTACTTC
>12|TRBJ2-2|TRBV9|few|.
CATNQGTGELFF
TGTGCCACCAATCAGGGGACCGGGGAGCTGTTTTTT
>14|TRBJ2-5|TRBV9|.|.
CASSSDWKQETQYF
TGTGCCAGCAGCTCCGACTGGAAACAAGAGACCCAGTACTTC
>15|TRBJ2-7|TRBV5-4|.|TRBD2
CASSGTSGTAYEQYF
TGTGCCAGCAGCGGGACTAGCGGGACCGCCTACGAGCAGTACTTC
>13|TRBJ1-6|TRBV5-4|.|.
CASSPEYNSPLHF
TGTGCCAGCAGCCCAGAATATAATTCACCCCTCCACTTT
>13|TRBJ2-3|TRBV5-4|.|TRBD1
CASSIGQGKTQYF
TGTGCCAGCAGCATTGGACAGGGTAAGACGCAGTATTTT
>17|TRBJ2-1|TRBV19|.|.
CASSMGAGTPSYNEQFF
TGTGCCAGTAGTATGGGGGCTGGGACACCCTCCTACAATGAGCAGTTCTTC
>14|TRBJ2-5|TRBV13|.|.
CASSLGRDGETQYF
TGTGCCAGCAGCTTAGGGCGGGACGGAGAGACCCAGTACTTC
>18|TRBJ2-1|TRBV7-9|few|TRBD2
CASRSRLRTSGSRNEQFF
TGTGCCAGCCGGAGTCGGTTGAGGACTAGCGGGAGCCGAAATGAGCAGTTCTTC
>15|TRBJ2-7|TRBV15|.|TRBD1
CATSREDRGPYEQYF
TGTGCCACCAGCAGAGAGGACAGGGGGCCTTACGAGCAGTACTTC
>13|TRBJ2-7|TRBV2|few|.
CASRGARPHEQYF
TGTGCCAGCAGGGGGGCCCGACCCCACGAGCAGTACTTC
>14|TRBJ2-7|TRBV19|.|.
CASSIGAGSYEQYF
TGTGCCAGTAGTATAGGGGCAGGGTCCTACGAGCAGTACTTC
>11|TRBJ2-5|TRBV7-9|.|.
CASLGGETQYF
TGTGCCAGCCTCGGGGGAGAGACCCAGTACTTC
>15|TRBJ2-7|TRBV27|few|TRBD1
CASSLVGTGGLEQYF
TGTGCCAGCAGTTTGGTCGGGACAGGGGGACTCGAGCAGTACTTC
>15|TRBJ2-7|TRBV5-1|.|TRBD2
CASSRRGAGESEQYF
TGCGCCAGCAGCCGCCGTGGAGCGGGAGAAAGCGAGCAGTACTTC
>15|TRBJ1-1|TRBV7-9|.|TRBD1
CASSRNTGGETEAFF
TGTGCCAGCAGCCGGAATACAGGGGGCGAAACTGAAGCTTTCTTT
>13|TRBJ2-1|TRBV11-3|.|.
CASSLKEYNEQFF
TGTGCCAGCAGCTTAAAAGAGTACAATGAGCAGTTCTTC
>14|TRBJ1-3|TRBV15|few|.
CATRRDSSGNTIYF
TGTGCCACCAGGAGAGACAGTTCTGGAAACACCATATATTTT
>15|TRBJ2-1|TRBV5-1|.|.
CASSLDLDPSNEQFF
TGCGCCAGCAGCTTGGATCTAGACCCGTCCAATGAGCAGTTCTTC
>12|TRBJ1-2|TRBV5-6|.|TRBD1
CASSLGTGGYTF
TGTGCCAGCAGCTTGGGGACAGGTGGCTACACCTTC
>18|TRBJ2-3|TRBV27|few|.
CASSSSSFLAGTQDTQYF
TGTGCCAGCAGTTCCTCCTCCTTTCTCGCCGGGACTCAAGATACGCAGTATTTT
>14|TRBJ2-7|TRBV28|.|TRBD2
CASSLDTSGYEQYF
TGTGCCAGCAGTTTGGATACTAGCGGCTACGAGCAGTACTTC
>14|TRBJ1-5|TRBV19|once|.
CASSIVDSNQPPHF
TGTGCCAGTAGTATCGTGGACAGCAATCAGCCCCCGCATTTT
>14|TRBJ2-7|TRBV28|few|TRBD2
CASTGLDFTYEQYF
TGTGCCAGCACAGGACTAGACTTTACCTACGAGCAGTACTTC
>13|TRBJ2-3|TRBV30|.|.
CAWSLAHTDTQYF
TGTGCCTGGAGTTTAGCGCACACAGATACGCAGTATTTT
>11|TRBJ2-3|TRBV20-1|.|TRBD2
CSAPSGGASYF
TGCAGTGCTCCAAGCGGGGGGGCCTCGTATTTT
>15|TRBJ2-2|TRBV19|.|.
CASSMGQVFTGELFF
TGTGCCAGTAGTATGGGGCAGGTTTTCACCGGGGAGCTGTTTTTT
>15|TRBJ2-6|TRBV5-1|.|.
CASSLEGAGANVLTF
TGCGCCAGCAGCTTGGAAGGAGCTGGGGCCAACGTCCTGACTTTC
>18|TRBJ1-3|TRBV10-3|.|TRBD1
CAISVKTGGPSSGNTIYF
TGTGCCATCAGTGTTAAGACAGGGGGACCCTCCTCTGGAAACACCATATATTTT
>13|TRBJ2-2|TRBV28|.|.
CASSAGDKPELFF
TGTGCCAGCAGTGCCGGGGATAAGCCGGAGCTGTTTTTT
>18|TRBJ2-7|TRBV10-1|.|TRBD1
CASSEFRDSRLSSYEQYF
TGCGCCAGCAGTGAATTTCGGGACAGCCGACTGAGCTCCTACGAGCAGTACTTC
>14|TRBJ1-4|TRBV6-5|.|TRBD1
CASSRQGRGEKLFF
TGTGCCAGCAGTCGACAGGGACGAGGTGAAAAACTGTTTTTT
>14|TRBJ2-5|TRBV27|.|TRBD2
CASRNSGAQETQYF
TGTGCCAGCAGAAATAGCGGGGCCCAAGAGACCCAGTACTTC
>13|TRBJ1-5|TRBV30|.|.
CAWSVRDNQPQHF
TGTGCCTGGAGTGTACGGGACAATCAGCCCCAGCATTTT
>12|TRBJ1-1|TRBV29-1|once|TRBD1
CSVQGASTEAFF
TGCAGCGTTCAGGGGGCGAGCACTGAAGCTTTCTTT
>15|TRBJ1-1|TRBV5-8|.|TRBD1
CASRRTGALNTEAFF
TGTGCCAGCAGGAGGACAGGGGCGTTGAACACTGAAGCTTTCTTT